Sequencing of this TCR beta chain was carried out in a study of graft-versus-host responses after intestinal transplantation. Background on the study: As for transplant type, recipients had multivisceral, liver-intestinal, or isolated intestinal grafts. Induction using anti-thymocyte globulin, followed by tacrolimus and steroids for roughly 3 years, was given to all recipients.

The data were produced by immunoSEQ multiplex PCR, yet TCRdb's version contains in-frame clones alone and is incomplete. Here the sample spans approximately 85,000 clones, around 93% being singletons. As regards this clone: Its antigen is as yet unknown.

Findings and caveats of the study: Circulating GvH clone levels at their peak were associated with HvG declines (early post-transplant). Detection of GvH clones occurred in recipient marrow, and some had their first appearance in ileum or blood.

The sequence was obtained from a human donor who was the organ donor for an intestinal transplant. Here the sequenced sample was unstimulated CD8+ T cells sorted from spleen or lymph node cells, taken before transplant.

CDR3 residues: CASSYDTYQPQHF. Here the CDR3 DNA reads TGTGCCAGCAGTTACGACACTTATCAGCCCCAGCATTTT. The chain carries TRBV27 and TRBJ1-5; no clear D gene. This CDR3 region has 13 residues. V was trimmed by 4 bases and J by 5 bases, leaving 9 bases between them. Germline CDR1 and CDR2: MNHEY and SMNVEV (reference sequence).